This T cell receptor (beta chain) was sequenced for a study of sequential checkpoint blockade in melanoma. Whole-study context: Arm A got nivolumab then ipilimumab; arm B the reverse, 1:1. Both treatment sequences were followed by maintenance nivolumab.

Looked up from germline, CDR1 is SNHLY and CDR2 is FYNNEI. The V end lost 9 bases, the J end lost 0 bases, and 8 bases lay between the germline ends. CDR3 length equals 12 residues. Data came from immunoSEQ multiplex PCR; TCRdb stores just in-frame clones and leaves some out. The sample records under 15,000 clones, roughly 80% being singletons. Regarding treatment: randomized to nivolumab then ipilimumab (arm A) or the reverse (arm B). From thawed PBMCs, live CD3+CD8+ cells negative for CD19 and CD56 were sorted. V is TRBV2 and J is TRBJ1-1, with D unclear. The source of this sequence is a human donor with melanoma. This specimen was CD8+ T cells sorted from blood (inferred from file names), taken from a patient given nivolumab and ipilimumab in sequence. The CDR3: CARATLNTEAFF. For the CDR3, the DNA is TGTGCCAGGGCCACACTGAACACTGAAGCTTTCTTT.